This T cell receptor (beta chain) was documented in a study of cytomegalovirus exposure and HLA in healthy donors. Findings and limits, study-wide: First-cohort TCR clusters were later found to tend to co-occur in the 120 or so validation repertoires. Whilst most TCR sequences proved rare, a subset of public TCRs occurred across many donors.

Sequencing was performed with immunoSEQ multiplex PCR; in TCRdb, only in-frame clones are kept and a portion is missing. Among roughly 62,000 clones, about 95% were seen once, and the ten largest hold under 3%. About this clone: Antigen unknown.

Sequenced material: PBMCs. The clonotype comes from a man in his late teens or twenties in good health and CMV-seronegative.

CDR3 amino acids: CASGTQPYHEQYF. CDR3 sequence (DNA): TGTGCTAGTGGGACTCAACCCTACCACGAGCAGTACTTC. The chain joins TRBV12-5 to TRBJ2-7; D is ambiguous. The V gene's germline CDR1 is LGHNT and CDR2 FRNRAP. The CDR3 runs 13 residues. Trimming took 6 bases from V and 5 from J, leaving 14 bases between them. The full variable domain, in which reference TRBV12-5 and TRBJ2-7 provide the parts outside the CDR3, is DARVTQTPRHKVTEMGQEVTMRCQPILGHNTVFWYRQTMMQGLELLAYFRNRAPLDDSGMPKDRFSAEMPDATLATLKIQPSEPRDSAVYFCASGTQPYHEQYFGPGTRLTVT.